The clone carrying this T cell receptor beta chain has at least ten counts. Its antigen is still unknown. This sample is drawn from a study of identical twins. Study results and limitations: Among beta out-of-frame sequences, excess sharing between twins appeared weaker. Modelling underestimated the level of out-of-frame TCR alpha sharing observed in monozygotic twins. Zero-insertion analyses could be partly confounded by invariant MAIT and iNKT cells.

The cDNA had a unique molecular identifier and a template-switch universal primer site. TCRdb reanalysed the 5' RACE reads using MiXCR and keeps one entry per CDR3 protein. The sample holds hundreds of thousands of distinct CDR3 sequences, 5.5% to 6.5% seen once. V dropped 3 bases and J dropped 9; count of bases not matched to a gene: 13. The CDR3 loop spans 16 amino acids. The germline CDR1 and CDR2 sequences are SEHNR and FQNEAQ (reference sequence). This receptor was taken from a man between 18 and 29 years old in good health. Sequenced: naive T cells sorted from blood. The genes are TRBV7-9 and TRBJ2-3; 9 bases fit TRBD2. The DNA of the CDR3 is TGTGCCAGCAGCTTTTCTAGCGGGGCGAACGGAGGCACGCAGTATTTT. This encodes CASSFSSGANGGTQYF.